This TCR beta chain was identified during a study of blood T cell repertoires in COVID-19. Study information: T cells, B-cell-depleted T cells, or PBMCs provided the cDNA or gDNA that served as material.

The ends were cut back, 3 bases at V and 2 bases at J, with 10 bases in the middle. CDR1 LNHDA and CDR2 SQIVND come from the germline V gene (reference sequence). The CDR3 is made up of 14 amino acids. Study members were between roughly 18 and 100 years old and lived in approximately 25 US regions. Assay used: immunoSEQ multiplex PCR; TCRdb lists only in-frame clones, some missing. The data show just over 300,000 clones, with 80% to 90% seen just once and roughly 2.3% held by the top ten. The chain joins TRBV19 to TRBJ2-5; a possible D gene is TRBD2 (5 bases). Sequencing was carried out using PBMCs or T cells enriched from blood (not recorded which). This TCR derives from a man under 40 who had recovered from COVID-19. The CDR3 DNA reads as TGTGCCAGTAGTATCATAGAGGGACAAGAGACCCAGTACTTC. Its protein product is CASSIIEGQETQYF.